This TCR beta chain was captured by sequencing in a study of CD8+ T cells in alopecia areata. Study background: The drug, tofacitinib, lasted 6 to 18 months, followed by 6 months off drug.

Trimming pared 1 base from V and 8 bases from J, leaving 15 bases between. The length of the CDR3 is 16 residues. CDR1 is MNHNY, CDR2 SVGAGI, per germline (reference sequence). Study-level results: Scalp and blood retained many expanded lesional clones during tofacitinib.

Extracted from the samples, RNA was reverse transcribed into cDNA to serve as the sequencing template. TCRdb's table, derived via immunoSEQ multiplex PCR, lists solely in-frame clones and lacks some. The sample consists of about 180,000 clones, roughly 50% of them appearing once. Regarding this clone: Antigen specificity is unknown.

This sample's treatment: oral pan-JAK inhibitor, 5-10 mg twice daily. Peripheral blood, together with lesional scalp punch biopsies, was collected from alopecia areata patients. The TCR originated in a human donor with alopecia areata. The V gene is TRBV6-6, the J gene TRBJ1-6; D might be TRBD1 (6 bases). Source: CD8+ T cells sorted from blood, taken at week 24, from a patient treated with tofacitinib. CDR3: CASSYLTDRRDSPLHF. CDR3 coding DNA: TGTGCCAGCAGTTACTTGACCGACAGGAGGGATTCACCCCTCCACTTT.